The TCR beta chain under discussion was sequenced for a study of cytomegalovirus exposure and HLA in healthy donors. PCR involved 60 Vbeta and 13 Jbeta primers. TCRdb keeps only in-frame clones here, not all; method: immunoSEQ multiplex PCR. The data hold roughly 130,000 clones, with roughly 70% observed a single time. This CDR3 has 13 residues. Germline-derived CDR1 and CDR2 are MDHEN and SYDVKM. V was trimmed by 3 bases and J by 8 bases, leaving 10 bases between them. A remark on this clone: The target antigen is unknown.

The study, taken as a whole, reports: Cytomegalovirus association was assigned to over 150 TCR beta chains.

J is TRBJ2-2 and V is TRBV28; D unclear. Sample: PBMCs. This receptor was obtained from a man aged 18 to 30 in good health and CMV-seropositive. This CDR3 reads CASSLVFGGELFF. The CDR3 DNA sequence: TGTGCCAGCAGTTTGGTTTTCGGGGGGGAGCTGTTTTTT. Combining the CDR3 with reference TRBV28 and TRBJ2-2 gives the whole variable domain DVKVTQSSRYLVKRTGEKVFLECVQDMDHENMFWYRQDPGLGLRLIYFSYDVKMKEKGDIPEGYSVSREKKERFSLILESASTNQTSMYLCASSLVFGGELFFGEGSRLTVL.